This T cell receptor beta chain was identified during a study of blood T cell repertoires in COVID-19. Overall study context: Acute-phase and convalescent COVID-19 samples originated in the United States, Italy and Spain. In each case, the material was cDNA or gDNA derived from T cells, B-cell-depleted T cells, or PBMCs.

Participants' reported clinical history set cohort assignment. In Cohort 3, a recovered donor had either two negative PCRs, clearance, or symptom resolution. Assay: immunoSEQ multiplex PCR; the TCRdb copy retains only in-frame clones and omits some. The sample holds over 200,000 clones, 70% to 85% seen once. The TCR originated in a man aged 40-49 years who had recovered from COVID-19. The specimen sequenced was PBMCs or T cells enriched from blood (not recorded which).

The CDR3 protein is CAWRPQGDSPLHF. The CDR3 DNA sequence: TGTGCCTGGAGGCCACAGGGTGATTCACCCCTCCACTTT. This chain joins TRBV30 and TRBJ1-6, with TRBD1 as a possible D gene (6 bases). CDR1 GTSNPN and CDR2 SVGIG come from the germline V gene (reference sequence). CDR3 length: 13 amino acids. V lost 3 bases to trimming and J lost 8 bases, with 11 bases between them.